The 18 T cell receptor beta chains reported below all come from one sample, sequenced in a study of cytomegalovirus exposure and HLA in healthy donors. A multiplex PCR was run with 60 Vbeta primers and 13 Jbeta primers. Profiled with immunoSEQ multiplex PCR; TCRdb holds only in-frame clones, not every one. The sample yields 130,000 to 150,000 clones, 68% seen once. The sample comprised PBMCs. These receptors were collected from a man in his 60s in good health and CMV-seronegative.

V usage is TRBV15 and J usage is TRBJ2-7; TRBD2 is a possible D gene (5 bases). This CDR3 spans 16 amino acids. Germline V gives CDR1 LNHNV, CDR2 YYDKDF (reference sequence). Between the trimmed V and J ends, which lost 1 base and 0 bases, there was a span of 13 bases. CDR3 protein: CATSRVRSSSSYEQYF. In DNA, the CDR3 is TGTGCCACCAGCAGAGTACGGTCTAGCAGCTCCTACGAGCAGTACTTC. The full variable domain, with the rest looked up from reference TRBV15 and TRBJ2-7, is DAMVIQNPRYQVTQFGKPVTLSCSQTLNHNVMYWYQQKSSQAPKLLFHYYDKDFNNEADTPDNFQSRRPNTSFCFLDIRSPGLGDTAMYLCATSRVRSSSSYEQYFGPGTRLTVT.

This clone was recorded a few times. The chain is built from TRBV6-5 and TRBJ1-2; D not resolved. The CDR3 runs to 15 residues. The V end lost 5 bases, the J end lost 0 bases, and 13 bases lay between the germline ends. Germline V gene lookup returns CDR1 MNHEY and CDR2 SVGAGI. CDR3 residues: CASSRQVFSNYGYTF. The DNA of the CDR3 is TGTGCCAGCAGTCGTCAGGTTTTCTCTAACTATGGCTACACCTTC.

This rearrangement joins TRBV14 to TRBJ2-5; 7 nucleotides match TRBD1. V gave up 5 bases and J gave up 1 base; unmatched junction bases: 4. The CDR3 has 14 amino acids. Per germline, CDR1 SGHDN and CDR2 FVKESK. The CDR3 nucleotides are TGTGCCAGCAGCTCGGGACAGATCCAAGAGACCCAGTACTTC. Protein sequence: CASSSGQIQETQYF.

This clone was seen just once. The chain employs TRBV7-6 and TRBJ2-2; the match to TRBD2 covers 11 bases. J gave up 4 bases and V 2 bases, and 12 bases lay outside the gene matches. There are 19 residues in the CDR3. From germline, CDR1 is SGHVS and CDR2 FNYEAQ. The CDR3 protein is CASSLTSGSVSRITGELFF. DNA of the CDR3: TGTGCCAGCAGCTTAACTAGCGGGAGTGTAAGTCGGATCACCGGGGAGCTGTTTTTT.

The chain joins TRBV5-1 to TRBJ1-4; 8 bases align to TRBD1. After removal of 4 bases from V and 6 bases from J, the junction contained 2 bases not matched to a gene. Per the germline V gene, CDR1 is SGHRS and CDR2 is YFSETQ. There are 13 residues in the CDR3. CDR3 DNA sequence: TGCGCCAGCAGCCAGGACAGGGATGAAAAACTGTTTTTT. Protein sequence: CASSQDRDEKLFF. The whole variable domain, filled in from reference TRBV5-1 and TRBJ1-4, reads KAGVTQTPRYLIKTRGQQVTLSCSPISGHRSVSWYQQTPGQGLQFLFEYFSETQRNKGNFPGRFSGRQFSNSRSEMNVSTLELGDSALYLCASSQDRDEKLFFGSGTQLSVL.

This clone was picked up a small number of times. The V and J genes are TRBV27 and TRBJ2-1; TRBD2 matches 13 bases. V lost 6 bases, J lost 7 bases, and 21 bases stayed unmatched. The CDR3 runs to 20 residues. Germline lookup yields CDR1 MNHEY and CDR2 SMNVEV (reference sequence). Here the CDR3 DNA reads TGTGCCAGCAGCCCCCTACAGAGGGCGCGGACTAGCGGGAGTGAGAATGAGCAGTTCTTC. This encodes CASSPLQRARTSGSENEQFF.

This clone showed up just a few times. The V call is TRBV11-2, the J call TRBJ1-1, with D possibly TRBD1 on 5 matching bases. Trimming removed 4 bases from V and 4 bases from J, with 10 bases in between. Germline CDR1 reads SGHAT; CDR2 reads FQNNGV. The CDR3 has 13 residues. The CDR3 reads CASSSGLGTEAFF. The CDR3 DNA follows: TGTGCCAGCAGCTCAGGGTTGGGCACTGAAGCTTTCTTT.

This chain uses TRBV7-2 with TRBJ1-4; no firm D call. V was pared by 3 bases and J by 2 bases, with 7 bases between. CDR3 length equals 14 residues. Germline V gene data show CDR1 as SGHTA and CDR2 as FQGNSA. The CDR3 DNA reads TGTGCCAGCAGCTTCTGGCCGACTAATGAAAAACTGTTTTTT. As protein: CASSFWPTNEKLFF.

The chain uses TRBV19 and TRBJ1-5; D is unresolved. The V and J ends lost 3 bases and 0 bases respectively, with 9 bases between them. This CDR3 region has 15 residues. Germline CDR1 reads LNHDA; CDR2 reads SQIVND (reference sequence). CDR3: CASSIPGVSNQPQHF. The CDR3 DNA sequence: TGTGCCAGTAGTATTCCCGGGGTTAGCAATCAGCCCCAGCATTTT.

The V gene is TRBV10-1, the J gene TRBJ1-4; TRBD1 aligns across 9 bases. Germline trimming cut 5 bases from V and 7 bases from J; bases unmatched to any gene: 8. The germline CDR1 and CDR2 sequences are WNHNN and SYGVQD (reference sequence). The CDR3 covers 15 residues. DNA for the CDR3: TGCGCCAGCAGTAATTTACAGGGGGCAGGTGAAAAACTGTTTTTT. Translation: CASSNLQGAGEKLFF.

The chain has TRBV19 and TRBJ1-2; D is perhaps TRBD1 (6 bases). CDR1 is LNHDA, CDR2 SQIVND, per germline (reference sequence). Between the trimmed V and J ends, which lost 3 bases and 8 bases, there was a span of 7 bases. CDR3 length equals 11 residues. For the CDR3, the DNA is TGTGCCAGTAGTATGGGGGCAGGCTACACCTTC. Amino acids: CASSMGAGYTF.

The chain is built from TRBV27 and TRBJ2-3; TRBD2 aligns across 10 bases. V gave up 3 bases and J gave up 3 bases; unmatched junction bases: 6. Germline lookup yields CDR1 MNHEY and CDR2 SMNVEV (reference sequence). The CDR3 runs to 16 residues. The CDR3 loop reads CASSFSSGRGTDTQYF. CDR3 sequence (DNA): TGTGCCAGCAGTTTTTCTAGCGGGAGAGGGACAGATACGCAGTATTTT.

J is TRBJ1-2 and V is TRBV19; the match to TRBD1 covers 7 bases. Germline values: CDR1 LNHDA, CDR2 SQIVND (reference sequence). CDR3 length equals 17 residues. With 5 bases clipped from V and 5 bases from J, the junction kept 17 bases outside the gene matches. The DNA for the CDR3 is TGTGCCAGTAGTCCCCGAACTCGAACAGGGGATCGGTATGGCTACACCTTC. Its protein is CASSPRTRTGDRYGYTF. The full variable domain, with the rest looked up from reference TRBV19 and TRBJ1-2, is DGGITQSPKYLFRKEGQNVTLSCEQNLNHDAMYWYRQDPGQGLRLIYYSQIVNDFQKGDIAEGYSVSREKKESFPLTVTSAQKNPTAFYLCASSPRTRTGDRYGYTFGSGTRLTVV.

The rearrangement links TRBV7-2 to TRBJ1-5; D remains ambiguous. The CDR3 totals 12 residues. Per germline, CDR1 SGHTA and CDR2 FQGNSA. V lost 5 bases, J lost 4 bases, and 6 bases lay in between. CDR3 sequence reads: CASSLSNQPQHF. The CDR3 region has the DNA TGTGCCAGCAGCCTATCGAATCAGCCCCAGCATTTT.

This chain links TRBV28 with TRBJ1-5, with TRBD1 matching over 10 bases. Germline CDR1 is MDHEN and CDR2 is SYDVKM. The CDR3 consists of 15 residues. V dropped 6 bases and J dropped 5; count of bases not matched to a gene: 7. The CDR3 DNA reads TGTGCCAGCAGGGGAGACAGGGGGCCTCATCAGCCCCAGCATTTT. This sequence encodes CASRGDRGPHQPQHF.

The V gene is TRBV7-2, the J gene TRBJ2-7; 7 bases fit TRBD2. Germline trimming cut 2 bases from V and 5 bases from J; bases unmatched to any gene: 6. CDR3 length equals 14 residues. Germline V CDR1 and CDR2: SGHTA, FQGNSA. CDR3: CASSLIPSGNEQYF. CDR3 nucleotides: TGTGCCAGCAGCTTAATCCCTAGCGGAAACGAGCAGTACTTC.

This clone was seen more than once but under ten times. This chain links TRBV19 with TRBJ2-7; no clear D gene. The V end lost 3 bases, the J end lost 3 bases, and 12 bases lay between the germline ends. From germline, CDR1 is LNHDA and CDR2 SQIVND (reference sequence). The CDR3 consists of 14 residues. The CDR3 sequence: CASSIALYGYEQYF. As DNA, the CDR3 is TGTGCCAGTAGTATCGCTCTATACGGCTACGAGCAGTACTTC.

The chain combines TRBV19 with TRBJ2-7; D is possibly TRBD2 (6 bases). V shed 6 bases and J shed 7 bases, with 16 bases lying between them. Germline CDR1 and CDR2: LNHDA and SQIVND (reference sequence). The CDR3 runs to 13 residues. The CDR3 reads CASRRTARDEQYF. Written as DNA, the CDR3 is TGTGCCAGTAGAAGAACTGCGCGGGATGAGCAGTACTTC.